The source of this TCR beta chain is a study of naive and memory T cell subsets. This clonotype was seen more than once but under ten times. As yet, its antigen is unknown. Cells stained for CD3, CD4, CD8, CD45RA and CD27 were sorted into four subsets. From germline, CDR1 is SNHLY and CDR2 FYNNEI. The V and J ends lost 6 bases and 0 bases respectively, with 13 bases between them. The CDR3 runs 15 residues. Points from the study as a whole: Expression changes during T cell differentiation may affect RNA-based TCR counts.

An equimolar mix of two oligonucleotides served as the beta constant-region primer for TRBC1 and TRBC2. A 12-nucleotide UMI and the SP2 primer were added to the cDNA 3' end by oligonucleotide ligation. Ligated cDNA was amplified by four rounds of PCR with nested alpha and beta constant-region primers and SP2. From the UMI-ligation and nested PCR reads, TCRdb called clonotypes with MiXCR, one entry per CDR3 protein. This table has some 150,000 distinct CDR3 sequences, over 15% appearing once. The chain combines TRBV2 with TRBJ2-3, with unresolved D. The sample consisted of naive CD4+ T cells from blood. The clonotype comes from a human donor in good health. The CDR3 sequence: CASSVPTRSTDTQYF. In DNA, the CDR3 is TGTGCCAGCAGCGTACCCACCAGGAGCACAGATACGCAGTATTTT.